The 30 T cell receptor beta chains given below trace back to one sample, sequenced in a study of T cell responses to AZD1222 COVID-19 vaccine. Some clones are missing from TCRdb's copy, which holds only in-frame ones; the method was immunoSEQ multiplex PCR. The sample includes fewer than 150,000 clones, less than 90% seen only once; the top ten take approximately 10%. This specimen was peripheral blood, taken on day 0 of AZD1222 vaccination. These receptors were taken from an adult in good health.

In this sample, this clone turned up a few times. V and J are TRBV19 and TRBJ1-2, with a tentative D call TRBD1 (6 bases). CDR3 size: 15 residues. The V gene's germline CDR1 is LNHDA and CDR2 SQIVND (reference sequence). V was cut by 3 bases and J by 4 bases, with 15 bases left in between. CDR3 residues: CASSISRGAPYGYTF. The CDR3 nucleotides read TGTGCCAGTAGTATTTCAAGGGGGGCACCCTATGGCTACACCTTC.

This clone was detected only once. The CDR3 DNA follows: TGTGCCAGCAGTTTATCCGGGGGCGCAGGCACTGAAGCTTTCTTT. Translation: CASSLSGGAGTEAFF. The chain has TRBV27 and TRBJ1-1, with TRBD1 as a possible D gene (6 bases). CDR3 length equals 15 residues. Germline CDR1 reads MNHEY; CDR2 reads SMNVEV (reference sequence). Trimming left V 0 bases short and J 4 bases short, with 12 bases between.

Only a few counts were recorded for this clone. V gene TRBV10-2 combines with J gene TRBJ1-1, with D tentatively TRBD1 (5 bases). Trimming cost V 6 bases and J 1 base, with 18 bases left between them. This CDR3 is built from 16 residues. The germline V gene encodes CDR1 WSHSY and CDR2 SAAADI. CDR3 region: CASSESPGRRNTEAFF. CDR3 sequence (DNA): TGCGCCAGCAGCGAATCCCCGGGACGAAGGAACACTGAAGCTTTCTTT.

The chain recombines TRBV19 with TRBJ1-4; weak D call: TRBD1 (6 bases). Germline V gives CDR1 LNHDA, CDR2 SQIVND (reference sequence). The CDR3 is 14 amino acids. V dropped 5 bases and J dropped 5 bases, with 12 bases sitting between them. The CDR3 sequence: CASSPDSPNEKLFF. The CDR3 region has the DNA TGTGCCAGTAGTCCGGACAGCCCGAATGAAAAACTGTTTTTT.

The chain has TRBV30 and TRBJ2-4; possible D gene TRBD1, 6 bases. Germline V lookup: CDR1 GTSNPN, CDR2 SVGIG (reference sequence). This CDR3 comprises 15 residues. The ends were cut back, 4 bases at V and 0 bases at J, with 13 bases in the middle. Written as DNA, the CDR3 is TGTGCCTGGACTTCCAGGGGCCTAGCCAAAAACATTCAGTACTTC. Translating gives CAWTSRGLAKNIQYF.

This chain uses TRBV7-2 with TRBJ2-6, with D perhaps TRBD2 (6 bases). Germline-derived CDR1 and CDR2 are SGHTA and FQGNSA. The V and J ends lost 5 bases and 2 bases respectively, with 13 bases between them. This CDR3 region has 16 residues. CDR3 in DNA: TGTGCCAGCAGCCTCACCTGGGGGGCTGGGGCCAACGTCCTGACTTTC. It codes for CASSLTWGAGANVLTF.

The chain combines TRBV7-6 with TRBJ2-1; the D gene could be TRBD1 or TRBD2 (5 bases each). The ends were cut back, 0 bases at V and 10 bases at J, with 10 bases in the middle. The CDR3 spans 13 residues. Germline V gives CDR1 SGHVS, CDR2 FNYEAQ. The CDR3 here is CASSLALGREQFF. CDR3 nucleotides: TGTGCCAGCAGCTTAGCCTTGGGACGCGAGCAGTTCTTC.

V and J are TRBV19 and TRBJ1-3, with D possibly being TRBD1 (6 bases). The germline gives CDR1 LNHDA, CDR2 SQIVND (reference sequence). Trimming cost V 5 bases and J 0 bases, with 20 bases left between them. The CDR3 is 18 amino acids. Here the CDR3 DNA reads TGTGCCAGTAGTCCTTGGCCGGGGGCTGAATTCTCTGGAAACACCATATATTTT. Its translation: CASSPWPGAEFSGNTIYF.

The chain couples TRBV6-5 to TRBJ2-5; 8 bases are shared with TRBD1. The V gene's germline CDR1 is MNHEY and CDR2 SVGAGI. This CDR3 contains 14 residues. J gave up 5 bases and V 4 bases, and 6 bases lay outside the gene matches. CDR3 coding DNA: TGTGCCAGCAGTTTTGGCAGGGGGCGGGAGACCCAGTACTTC. Residues: CASSFGRGRETQYF.

This clone has only one observation. The chain is built from TRBV25-1 and TRBJ2-1; 10 positions match TRBD2. The CDR3 spans 18 residues. Germline loops: CDR1 MGHDK, CDR2 SYGVNS. With 2 bases clipped from V and 0 bases from J, the junction kept 7 bases outside the gene matches. CDR3 in DNA: TGTGCCAGCAGTGAAGGGGTAGCGGGAGGAGACTCCTACAATGAGCAGTTCTTC. As protein: CASSEGVAGGDSYNEQFF.

The chain is built from TRBV9 and TRBJ2-3, with D perhaps TRBD1 or TRBD2 (5 bases each). The V gene lost 0 bases and the J gene lost 3 bases, with 17 bases spanning the gap. The CDR3 sequence is 17 residues long. Germline CDR1 SGDLS, CDR2 YYNGEE. The CDR3 sequence: CASSVGAGSGGTDTQYF. The CDR3 nucleotides read TGTGCCAGCAGCGTAGGGGCAGGGAGTGGCGGGACAGATACGCAGTATTTT. Supplemented by reference TRBV9 and TRBJ2-3, the full variable domain reads DSGVTQTPKHLITATGQRVTLRCSPRSGDLSVYWYQQSLDQGLQFLIQYYNGEERAKGNILERFSAQQFPDLHSELNLSSLELGDSALYFCASSVGAGSGGTDTQYFGPGTRLTVL.

The rearrangement links TRBV7-9 to TRBJ1-2, with a tentative D call TRBD1 (6 bases). There are 14 residues in the CDR3. The V gene's germline CDR1 is SEHNR and CDR2 FQNEAQ (reference sequence). V was clipped by 0 bases and J by 7 bases, with 12 bases between them. The chain's CDR3 is CASSLAGGEFGYTF. CDR3 sequence (DNA): TGTGCCAGCAGCTTAGCGGGGGGCGAGTTTGGCTACACCTTC.

The V gene is TRBV5-1, the J gene TRBJ1-1, with TRBD1 matching 7 bases. The CDR3 sequence is 13 residues long. Trimming removed 3 bases from V and 1 base from J; junction bases left unmatched: 0. Germline CDR1 and CDR2: SGHRS and YFSETQ. The chain's CDR3 is CASSYRGNTEAFF. CDR3 DNA: TGCGCCAGCAGCTACAGGGGGAACACTGAAGCTTTCTTT.

This chain uses TRBV11-3 with TRBJ2-3; 7 bases fit TRBD1. V shed 4 bases and J 6 bases; nucleotides not matched to a gene: 4. CDR3 length: 13 amino acids. Per germline, CDR1 SGHNT and CDR2 YENEEA. For the CDR3, the DNA is TGTGCCAGCAGCTACGGGACAGTGGATACGCAGTATTTT. This gives the protein CASSYGTVDTQYF. Looking up the rest from reference TRBV11-3 and TRBJ2-3 gives the full variable domain: EAGVVQSPRYKIIEKKQPVAFWCNPISGHNTLYWYLQNLGQGPELLIRYENEEAVDDSQLPKDRFSAERLKGVDSTLKIQPAELGDSAVYLCASSYGTVDTQYFGPGTRLTVL.

This clone came up once. The rearrangement links TRBV7-3 to TRBJ2-1; 7 bases are shared with TRBD2. Germline CDR1 reads SGHTA; CDR2 reads FQGTGA. The CDR3 runs to 15 residues. The J segment lost 6 bases and the V segment lost 5 bases, leaving 10 bases of the junction unmatched. DNA for the CDR3: TGTGCCAGCAGCCTTCTTGGGGAGGGCCTCAATGAGCAGTTCTTC. Translated, it gives CASSLLGEGLNEQFF.

This clone appeared once. This chain joins TRBV6-5 and TRBJ2-7; D not resolved. V gave up 0 bases and J gave up 1 base, with 13 bases separating them. Germline CDR1 is MNHEY and CDR2 is SVGAGI. This CDR3 is built from 16 residues. The CDR3 DNA follows: TGTGCCAGCAGTTACTCGACCGGGCAGGAATCCTACGAGCAGTACTTC. Protein sequence: CASSYSTGQESYEQYF.

The rearrangement uses TRBV7-3 and TRBJ1-1; D may be TRBD1 (6 bases). Germline V gene sequence: CDR1 SGHTA, CDR2 FQGTGA. The CDR3 runs 13 residues. Trimming cost V 5 bases and J 4 bases, with 11 bases left between them. DNA for the CDR3: TGTGCCAGCAGCACAGGGAAGGGCACTGAAGCTTTCTTT. It encodes CASSTGKGTEAFF.

This clone came up a few times. The CDR3 DNA reads TGTGCCAGCAGTTCTGGGGGACTTATGAACACTGAAGCTTTCTTT. As protein: CASSSGGLMNTEAFF. V is TRBV28 and J is TRBJ1-1; D is perhaps TRBD1 (5 bases). Per germline, CDR1 MDHEN and CDR2 SYDVKM. Trimming removed 4 bases from V and 0 bases from J, with 12 bases in between. The CDR3 is made up of 15 amino acids.

This rearrangement joins TRBV7-3 to TRBJ2-1; D is perhaps TRBD2 (6 bases). Germline assignment: CDR1 SGHTA and CDR2 FQGTGA. Trimming removed 6 bases at V and 9 bases at J, with 27 bases between. There are 17 residues in the CDR3. CDR3 in amino acids: CASREGGPSAQRAEQFF. Written as DNA, the CDR3 is TGTGCCAGCAGGGAAGGCGGTCCTAGCGCGCAACGGGCTGAGCAGTTCTTC.

CDR3 in amino acids: CASKGRAERAPVIYEQYF. In DNA form, the CDR3 reads TGTGCCAGCAAGGGGCGGGCAGAAAGGGCCCCCGTCATCTACGAGCAGTACTTC. The genes are TRBV28 and TRBJ2-7, with D perhaps given as TRBD1 or TRBD2 (5 bases each). The CDR3 totals 18 residues. Germline CDR1 reads MDHEN; CDR2 reads SYDVKM. Trimming removed 7 bases from V and 3 bases from J, with 28 bases in between.

The chain is built from TRBV5-5 and TRBJ2-1; 8 bases align to TRBD1. The CDR3 totals 16 residues. Losses at the gene ends were 0 bases for V and 2 bases for J; bases not matched to a gene: 4. Germline values: CDR1 SGHKS, CDR2 YYEKEE (reference sequence). For the CDR3, the DNA is TGTGCCAGCAGCTTGGCCGGGGACAGGACCTACAATGAGCAGTTCTTC. Its protein product is CASSLAGDRTYNEQFF.

CDR3 loop: CASSFGLPPEGDTQYF. CDR3 bases: TGTGCCAGCAGTTTTGGGCTTCCACCCGAGGGAGATACGCAGTATTTT. V and J are TRBV28 and TRBJ2-3, with D possibly matching TRBD2 (5 bases). The CDR3 is 16 residues long. The V gene lost 3 bases and the J gene lost 5 bases, with 18 bases spanning the gap. The germline V gene has CDR1 MDHEN and CDR2 SYDVKM.

The V and J genes are TRBV7-2 and TRBJ2-7; D remains ambiguous. V lost 0 bases, J lost 2 bases, and 8 bases lay in between. The germline V gene encodes CDR1 SGHTA and CDR2 FQGNSA. CDR3 size: 14 residues. CDR3 sequence (DNA): TGTGCCAGCAGCTTAGCCGGTCCAACCTACGAGCAGTACTTC. Its translation is CASSLAGPTYEQYF.

The V and J genes are TRBV5-6 and TRBJ2-7, with D tentatively TRBD1 (5 bases). There are 14 residues in the CDR3. Germline V gene lookup returns CDR1 SGHDT and CDR2 YYEEEE. V was pared by 4 bases and J by 1 base, with 12 bases between. CDR3 bases: TGTGCCAGCAGCACGCTGACAGCGTCCTACGAGCAGTACTTC. Protein sequence: CASSTLTASYEQYF.

The V gene is TRBV18, the J gene TRBJ2-1, with D unclear. Trimming took off 2 bases at V and 3 bases at J, with 8 bases between the two ends. This CDR3 contains 14 residues. Germline CDR1 is KGHSH and CDR2 is LQKENI. CDR3 coding DNA: TGTGCCAGCTCACCAACGGAAAGCTACAATGAGCAGTTCTTC. Translated, it gives CASSPTESYNEQFF.

V is TRBV4-1 and J is TRBJ2-1; 8 bases align to TRBD1. The trim removed 6 bases at V and 6 bases at J, leaving 10 bases unmatched. Germline CDR1 reads MGHRA; CDR2 reads YSYEKL. The CDR3 length is 15 residues. CDR3 region: CASRTPGQASNEQFF. In DNA form, the CDR3 reads TGCGCCAGCAGAACACCGGGACAGGCGTCCAATGAGCAGTTCTTC.

CDR3 nucleotides: TGTGCCAGCAGCTTGGCAGGGACAAACGAAAAACTGTTTTTT. Amino acids: CASSLAGTNEKLFF. The chain links TRBV7-2 to TRBJ1-4; possible D gene TRBD1, 6 bases. In germline, CDR1 is SGHTA, CDR2 FQGNSA. The CDR3 is 14 residues long. V was clipped by 3 bases and J by 8 bases, with 13 bases between them.

The chain's CDR3 is CSVVTGGVGYTF. The CDR3 nucleotides read TGCAGCGTTGTCACCGGGGGGGTTGGCTACACCTTC. V is TRBV29-1 and J is TRBJ1-2; maybe TRBD1 (5 bases). Germline CDR1 is SQVTM and CDR2 is ANQGSEA. The ends were cut back, 4 bases at V and 7 bases at J, with 13 bases in the middle. CDR3 length equals 12 residues.

The genes are TRBV30 and TRBJ1-2; D not resolved. V lost 4 bases and J lost 6, with 9 bases in between. Germline V gene sequence: CDR1 GTSNPN, CDR2 SVGIG (reference sequence). This CDR3 has 11 amino acids. CDR3 in DNA: TGTGCCTGGAAGCGTGGGCATGGCTACACCTTC. Translation: CAWKRGHGYTF.

The chain combines TRBV5-1 with TRBJ2-2, with D possibly TRBD1 on 5 matching bases. The V end was cut by 1 base, the J end by 3 bases, with 10 bases between. CDR3 size: 15 residues. Germline CDR1 reads SGHRS; CDR2 reads YFSETQ. CDR3 bases: TGCGCCAGCAGCTTGAGGGGCAGGGACACCGGGGAGCTGTTTTTT. This codes for CASSLRGRDTGELFF.